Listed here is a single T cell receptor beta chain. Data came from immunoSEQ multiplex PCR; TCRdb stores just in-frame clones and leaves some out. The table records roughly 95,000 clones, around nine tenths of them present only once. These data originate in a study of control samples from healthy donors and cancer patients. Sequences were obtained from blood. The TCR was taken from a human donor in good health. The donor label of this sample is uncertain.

CDR3 bases: TGTGCCAGCAGCACAGACCTACCAGCGGGGGGCCCACCAGATACGCAGTATTTT. Protein sequence: CASSTDLPAGGPPDTQYF. This chain connects TRBV11-2 to TRBJ2-3, with 9 bases lining up with TRBD2. The CDR3 sequence is 18 residues long. After removal of 5 bases from V and 4 bases from J, the junction contained 16 bases not matched to a gene. Germline V gene sequence: CDR1 SGHAT, CDR2 FQNNGV.